A selection of T cell receptor beta chains follows, all from one sample in a study of response to subunit inactivated influenza vaccine. TCRdb recomputed calls from the RT-PCR reads with MiXCR, one row per CDR3 protein. The sample lists about 620,000 distinct CDR3 sequences; roughly 10% were seen once. Another study also made use of these data, one on T cells expressing NK-cell markers.

The specimen comprised PBMCs from blood, sampled on the day of vaccination. Receptors were obtained from a man in his fifties who received an inactivated influenza vaccine. CDR3s include the opening cysteine and the closing phenylalanine or tryptophan. The order of the fields is D gene, J gene, clone size, V gene, CDR3 DNA, CDR3 protein. A D gene is named only where the DNA matches it firmly. Part of the rows lack a size; the others show once, few, many or a class for expanded clones.

D: .; J: TRBJ1-2; size: .; V: TRBV7-9; DNA: TGTGCCAGCAGCCTCCATCGACAGTCGGATGGCTACACCTTC; CDR3: CASSLHRQSDGYTF
D: .; J: TRBJ2-2; size: .; V: TRBV6-2/TRBV6-3; DNA: TGTGCCAGCAAGCTAGCGACGAACACCGGGGAGCTGTTTTTT; CDR3: CASKLATNTGELFF
D: .; J: TRBJ1-5; size: .; V: TRBV6-1; DNA: TGTGCCAGCAGTGAATCGGTCCACCGCAATCAGCCCCAGCATTTT; CDR3: CASSESVHRNQPQHF
D: .; J: TRBJ2-1; size: .; V: TRBV2; DNA: TGTGCCAGCACCCAGGGCTTTGGATACAATGAGCAGTTCTTC; CDR3: CASTQGFGYNEQFF
D: TRBD2; J: TRBJ2-3; size: .; V: TRBV20-1; DNA: TGCAGTGCTAGGAAAACTAGCGGGAGTACAGATACGCAGTATTTT; CDR3: CSARKTSGSTDTQYF
D: .; J: TRBJ2-7; size: .; V: TRBV5-4; DNA: TGTGCCAGCAGCAATCGGGGCAGGACCTACTCCTACGAGCAGTACTTC; CDR3: CASSNRGRTYSYEQYF
D: .; J: TRBJ1-2; size: .; V: TRBV20-1; DNA: TGCAGTGCTCCCGACTTCTCAAACTATGGCTACACCTTC; CDR3: CSAPDFSNYGYTF
D: .; J: TRBJ1-6; size: .; V: TRBV6-5; DNA: TGTGCCAGCAGTTACTCGAAACCCGGGAACAGGGCACAGTCCCTCCACTTT; CDR3: CASSYSKPGNRAQSLHF
D: .; J: TRBJ1-4; size: .; V: TRBV6-5; DNA: TGTGCCAGCAGTTACCACCAGGGACCTAAAGGGGAAAAACTGTTTTTT; CDR3: CASSYHQGPKGEKLFF
D: .; J: TRBJ1-2; size: many; V: TRBV20-1; DNA: TGCAGTGCGGCGGTGGAGACCACCTTC; CDR3: CSAAVETTF
D: .; J: TRBJ1-2; size: .; V: TRBV12-3/TRBV12-4; DNA: TGTGCCAGCAGTATCGGAGTTAGCTATGGCTACACCTTC; CDR3: CASSIGVSYGYTF
D: .; J: TRBJ2-3; size: few; V: TRBV20-1; DNA: TGCAGTGCTAGAGATGCTGGTGGGACAGATACGCAGTATTTT; CDR3: CSARDAGGTDTQYF
D: .; J: TRBJ2-7; size: many; V: TRBV25-1; DNA: TGTGCCAGCAGTGGGCGAGGCTCCTACGAGCAGTACTTC; CDR3: CASSGRGSYEQYF
D: TRBD2; J: TRBJ2-3; size: .; V: TRBV6-1; DNA: TGTGCCAGCAGTCCCCTAGCGGGGGGCCACCATACGCAGTATTTT; CDR3: CASSPLAGGHHTQYF
D: TRBD1; J: TRBJ2-5; size: .; V: TRBV12-3/TRBV12-4; DNA: TGTGCCAGCAGGTCGACAGGGGGATTGGAGACCCAGTACTTC; CDR3: CASRSTGGLETQYF
D: .; J: TRBJ2-3; size: .; V: TRBV12-3/TRBV12-4; DNA: TGTGCCAGCAGCCCGGGGGAATCAGATACGCAGTATTTT; CDR3: CASSPGESDTQYF
D: .; J: TRBJ1-2; size: few; V: TRBV6-5; DNA: TGTGCCAGCAGTTACTCGGATCCAGGGGATGGCTACACCTTC; CDR3: CASSYSDPGDGYTF
D: .; J: TRBJ2-5; size: .; V: TRBV28; DNA: TGTGCCAGCGCGACCGGGAGCCCAGAGACCCAGTACTTC; CDR3: CASATGSPETQYF
D: TRBD1; J: TRBJ2-3; size: .; V: TRBV20-1; DNA: TGCAGTGCCCCGCCTTCGGACAGGGTCTCAGATACGCAGTATTTT; CDR3: CSAPPSDRVSDTQYF
D: .; J: TRBJ1-1; size: few; V: TRBV6-5; DNA: TGTGCCAGCAGCTTACAGAAAATGAACACTGAAGCTTTCTTT; CDR3: CASSLQKMNTEAFF
D: TRBD2; J: TRBJ2-2; size: .; V: TRBV7-9; DNA: TGTGCCAGCAGCACAGGGACTAGCTCCGGGGAGCTGTTTTTT; CDR3: CASSTGTSSGELFF
D: .; J: TRBJ2-7; size: .; V: TRBV5-1; DNA: TGCGCCAGCAGCTTGGCCGTTCAGGGAACCTACGAGCAGTACTTC; CDR3: CASSLAVQGTYEQYF
D: .; J: TRBJ2-7; size: .; V: TRBV29-1; DNA: TGCAGCGTTGGGGGGCAGGAGCTTTCCTACGAGCAGTACTTC; CDR3: CSVGGQELSYEQYF
D: .; J: TRBJ2-7; size: many; V: TRBV25-1; DNA: TGTGCCAGCCGGACAGCCAAGTTGCAGTACTTC; CDR3: CASRTAKLQYF
D: .; J: TRBJ1-1; size: few; V: TRBV2; DNA: TGTGCCAGCAGAGGGGGTACTTCGAGGGACACTGAAGCTTTCTTT; CDR3: CASRGGTSRDTEAFF
D: .; J: TRBJ1-5; size: .; V: TRBV20-1; DNA: TGCAGTGCTAGAGATAATTCGCTGGCTCAGCCCCAGCATTTT; CDR3: CSARDNSLAQPQHF
D: TRBD2; J: TRBJ2-7; size: .; V: TRBV6-6; DNA: TGTGCCAGCAGTTTCAGGGAGGGCGAGCAGTACTTC; CDR3: CASSFREGEQYF
D: .; J: TRBJ2-2; size: few; V: TRBV20-1; DNA: TGCAGTGCCGACCGGGGGCCGGACACCGGGGAGCTGTTTTTT; CDR3: CSADRGPDTGELFF
D: TRBD1; J: TRBJ2-1; size: few; V: TRBV7-2; DNA: TGTGCCAGCAGCATGGGACAGGGGTCCTACAATGAGCAGTTCTTC; CDR3: CASSMGQGSYNEQFF
D: TRBD1; J: TRBJ1-1; size: few; V: TRBV5-5; DNA: TGTGCCAGCAGTCTCGACAGGGCGAGGACTGAAGCTTTCTTT; CDR3: CASSLDRARTEAFF
D: .; J: TRBJ2-7; size: many; V: TRBV28; DNA: TGTGCCAGCGGGGGAGTGAGGAACGAGCAGTACTTC; CDR3: CASGGVRNEQYF